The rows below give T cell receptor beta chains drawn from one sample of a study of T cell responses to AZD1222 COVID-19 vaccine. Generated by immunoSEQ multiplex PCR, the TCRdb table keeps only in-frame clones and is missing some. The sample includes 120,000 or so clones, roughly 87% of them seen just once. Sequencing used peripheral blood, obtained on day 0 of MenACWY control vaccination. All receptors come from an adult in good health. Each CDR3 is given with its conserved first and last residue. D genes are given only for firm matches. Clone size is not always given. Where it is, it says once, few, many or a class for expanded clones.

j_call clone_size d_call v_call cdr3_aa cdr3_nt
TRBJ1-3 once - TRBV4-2 CASSQEDWKSSGNTIYF TGTGCCAGCAGCCAAGAAGACTGGAAGAGCTCTGGAAACACCATATATTTT
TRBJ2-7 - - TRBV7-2 CASTLVGVALSSYEQYF TGTGCCAGCACCCTAGTCGGGGTAGCGTTGAGCTCCTACGAGCAGTACTTC
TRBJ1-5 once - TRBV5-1 CAGSLGQGIQPQHF TGCGCCGGCAGCTTGGGTCAGGGTATCCAGCCCCAGCATTTT
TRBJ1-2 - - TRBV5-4 CASSPADGDYGYTF TGTGCCAGCAGCCCGGCGGACGGAGACTATGGCTACACCTTC
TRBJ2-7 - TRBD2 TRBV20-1 CSASWRGEQYF TGCAGTGCTAGTTGGCGGGGGGAGCAGTACTTC
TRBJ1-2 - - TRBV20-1 CSAAASYGYTF TGCAGTGCCGCGGCATCTTATGGCTACACCTTC
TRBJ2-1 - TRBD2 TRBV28 CASSFQAGGNEQFF TGTGCCAGCAGTTTTCAAGCGGGAGGGAACGAGCAGTTCTTC
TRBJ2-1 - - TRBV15 CATSRRLTGLSPYNEQFF TGTGCCACCAGCAGGCGGTTAACAGGGTTGAGCCCCTACAATGAGCAGTTCTTC
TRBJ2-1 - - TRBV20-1 CSARDRNEQFF TGCAGTGCTAGAGATCGGAATGAGCAGTTCTTC
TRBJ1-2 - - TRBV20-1 CSAALQYGYTF TGCAGTGCCGCATTGCAGTATGGCTACACCTTC
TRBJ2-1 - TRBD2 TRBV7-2 CASSLNGAGNEQFF TGTGCCAGCAGCTTAAACGGAGCGGGGAATGAGCAGTTCTTC
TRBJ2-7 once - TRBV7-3 CASSLGTAYEQYF TGTGCCAGCAGCTTAGGCACAGCCTACGAGCAGTACTTC
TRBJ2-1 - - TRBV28 CASRHGGDNEQFF TGTGCCAGCAGACATGGGGGTGACAATGAGCAGTTCTTC
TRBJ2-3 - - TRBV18 CASRDPSTDTQYF TGTGCCAGCAGGGACCCAAGCACAGATACGCAGTATTTT